The 5 T cell receptor beta chains given below trace back to one sample, sequenced in a study of blood T cell repertoires in COVID-19. This table comes from immunoSEQ multiplex PCR, and its TCRdb copy is limited to in-frame clones, with some not included. Of 150,000 to 200,000 clones in the sample, about 70% were seen once. Source material: peripheral blood. The receptors stem from a woman between 50 and 59 years old with active or convalescent COVID-19.

The V call is TRBV7-2, the J call TRBJ1-1; D might be TRBD1 (5 bases). The CDR3 sequence is 16 residues long. CDR1 and CDR2 (germline): SGHTA, FQGNSA. V dropped 0 bases and J dropped 4 bases, with 15 bases sitting between them. The CDR3 protein is CASSLAPLGGGTEAFF. The CDR3 DNA reads TGTGCCAGCAGCTTAGCACCCCTGGGGGGTGGCACTGAAGCTTTCTTT.

The gene calls are TRBV6-5 and TRBJ1-2; 9 nucleotides align to TRBD1. Germline loops: CDR1 MNHEY, CDR2 SVGAGI. V dropped 5 bases and J dropped 6; count of bases not matched to a gene: 7. The CDR3 spans 14 residues. DNA of the CDR3: TGTGCCAGCAGTAGGGGACAGGGTGGGAATGGCTACACCTTC. This translates into CASSRGQGGNGYTF.

The gene calls are TRBV19 and TRBJ1-2; D gene unclear. This CDR3 has 14 residues. Germline lookup yields CDR1 LNHDA and CDR2 SQIVND (reference sequence). The V end was cut by 0 bases, the J end by 3 bases, with 8 bases between. The CDR3 sequence is CASSIDESHYGYTF. In nucleotides, the CDR3 is TGTGCCAGTAGTATAGATGAGAGTCACTATGGCTACACCTTC.

V and J are TRBV6-5 and TRBJ1-2; D gene unclear. This CDR3 region has 16 residues. CDR1 and CDR2 (germline): MNHEY, SVGAGI. V was cut by 4 bases and J by 4 bases, with 19 bases left in between. CDR3 nucleotides: TGTGCCAGCAGTTCGAGCAGGCCCCTGTTGGGCTATGGCTACACCTTC. Translating it yields CASSSSRPLLGYGYTF.

The chain is built from TRBV19 and TRBJ1-3, with D unresolved. This CDR3 has 14 residues. Deletions cut 8 bases from V and 2 bases from J, with 13 bases between. CDR1 and CDR2 from the germline V gene are LNHDA and SQIVND (reference sequence). Here the CDR3 reads CASGGPTAGNTIYF. As DNA, the CDR3 is TGTGCCAGTGGTGGTCCCACGGCTGGAAACACCATATATTTT.